Listed below are T cell receptor beta chains from one sample, sequenced in a study of blood T cell repertoires in COVID-19. Profiled with immunoSEQ multiplex PCR; TCRdb holds only in-frame clones, not every one. The data contain 200,000 to 250,000 clones, approximately 91% of them singletons. The sample was peripheral blood. All receptors come from a man aged 55 to 70 who had recovered from COVID-19. CDR3s leave out the opening cysteine and the closing phenylalanine or tryptophan.

j_call,v_call,cdr3_aa
TRBJ2-4,TRBV21-1,ASSKKEGYLDKNIQY
TRBJ2-7,TRBV4-2,ASSQGLGQYEQY
TRBJ1-2,TRBV9,ASSAQGADYGYT
TRBJ1-4,TRBV5-1,ASSLAGGGEKLF
TRBJ1-1,TRBV7-3,ASRVWRAEAF
TRBJ1-4,TRBV9,ASSLGGGATNEKLF
TRBJ2-5,TRBV23-1,ASLARGQETQY
TRBJ2-1,TRBV5-1,ASSLALAGGINEQF
TRBJ2-3,TRBV7-9,ASSKNDRADTQY
TRBJ2-2,TRBV5-4,ASSLWRIRTGELF
TRBJ2-5,TRBV28,ASSSRDRRQETQY
TRBJ2-5,TRBV18,ASSPGLAGITIQY
TRBJ2-1,TRBV5-4,ASSLVAGGPRNEQF
TRBJ2-1,TRBV5-1,ASSLGTGVYNEQF
TRBJ1-2,TRBV30,AWATGGVYGYT
TRBJ2-1,TRBV5-5,ASSFEPDNEQF
TRBJ2-2,TRBV6-6,ASSPSGGQTGELF
TRBJ2-7,TRBV5-1,ASSLAVQNEQY
TRBJ2-5,TRBV11-2,ASSFASGGKETQY
TRBJ2-2,TRBV5-1,ASRPGPGNTGELF
TRBJ2-5,TRBV18,ASSLQGSETQY
TRBJ2-5,TRBV4-1,ASSKGIMTGGQETQY
TRBJ2-5,TRBV11-2,ASSSGGRETQY
TRBJ1-2,TRBV6-5,ASSTGVNYGYT
TRBJ1-5,TRBV6-5,AKPGQINQPQH
TRBJ2-3,TRBV24-1,ATSGGQGGTDTQY
TRBJ1-5,TRBV18,ASSPSDRVRKH
TRBJ1-1,TRBV29-1,SVSRGGTEAF
TRBJ1-2,TRBV19,ASRRQLSNYGYT
TRBJ1-1,TRBV7-2,ASSSGGPGTEAF
TRBJ1-2,TRBV11-2,ASSLEPGGWVGYT
TRBJ1-5,TRBV28,ASSQQEYSNQPQH
TRBJ2-7,TRBV7-2,ASSPSHEQY
TRBJ2-1,TRBV29-1,SVAGTGVNEQF
TRBJ2-6,TRBV7-3,ASSLQGPGANVLT
TRBJ2-2,TRBV2,ASSPLTSGVLTGELF
TRBJ1-1,TRBV27,ASGRPRAF
TRBJ1-2,TRBV28,ASSSHSGQGGPPYGYT
TRBJ1-2,TRBV5-4,ASSLAGNFYGYT
TRBJ2-3,TRBV3-1/TRBV3-2,ASSQVAGVRSDTQY
TRBJ2-1,TRBV5-1,ASSPRGVSYNEQF
TRBJ2-6,TRBV7-2,ASSWTGSLQANVLT
TRBJ2-7,TRBV5-1,ASSSPGAYEQY
TRBJ1-4,TRBV14,ASSEGLAPNEKLF
TRBJ1-1,TRBV29-1,SVVFMNTEAF
TRBJ2-5,TRBV29-1,SVPGQGTVPTQY
TRBJ2-1,TRBV7-9,ASSPPPLAGEGYNEQF
TRBJ2-7,TRBV7-8,ASSLVAGTGTHEQY
TRBJ1-6,TRBV15,ATSRDRVGSPLH
TRBJ2-3,TRBV5-1,ASSLAPGQPDTQY
TRBJ2-3,TRBV9,ASSVAGRGLTDTQY
TRBJ1-1,TRBV4-3,ASSATGGTEAF
TRBJ1-6,TRBV6-6,ASSPPPGQGVTLYNSPLH
TRBJ2-1,TRBV29-1,SVSRVGTQYNEQF
TRBJ1-4,TRBV5-1,ASSLERANEKLF
TRBJ2-7,TRBV28,ASSSSPYEQY
TRBJ1-2,TRBV21-1,ASSRQYGYT
TRBJ2-1,TRBV19,ASRIQVLSNEQF
TRBJ1-1,TRBV5-4,ASIPPSGGRPEAF